This TCR beta chain came from a study of T cell repertoires in cytomegalovirus infection. On the study more broadly: It can be stated that public TCR beta signatures indicated CMV infection as well as a matching HLA type.

This clonotype was counted only a few times. TCRdb reanalysed the reads using MiXCR and keeps one entry per CDR3 protein. The data show 300,000 to 400,000 distinct CDR3 sequences, approximately 9.5% seen once. CDR3 length: 14 amino acids. V was trimmed by 1 base and J by 2 bases, leaving 10 bases between them. CDR1 and CDR2 (germline): SGHDT, YYEEEE. Sequenced: PBMCs. The chain recombines TRBV5-6 with TRBJ2-7; possibly TRBD1 or TRBD2 for D (5 bases each). This TCR was recovered from a human donor in good health (CMV status not recorded). Some clones in this sample may be carry-over from other donors' samples. CDR3 sequence reads: CASSLLGTAYEQYF. The CDR3 nucleotides read TGTGCCAGCAGCTTGTTAGGGACCGCCTACGAGCAGTACTTC.